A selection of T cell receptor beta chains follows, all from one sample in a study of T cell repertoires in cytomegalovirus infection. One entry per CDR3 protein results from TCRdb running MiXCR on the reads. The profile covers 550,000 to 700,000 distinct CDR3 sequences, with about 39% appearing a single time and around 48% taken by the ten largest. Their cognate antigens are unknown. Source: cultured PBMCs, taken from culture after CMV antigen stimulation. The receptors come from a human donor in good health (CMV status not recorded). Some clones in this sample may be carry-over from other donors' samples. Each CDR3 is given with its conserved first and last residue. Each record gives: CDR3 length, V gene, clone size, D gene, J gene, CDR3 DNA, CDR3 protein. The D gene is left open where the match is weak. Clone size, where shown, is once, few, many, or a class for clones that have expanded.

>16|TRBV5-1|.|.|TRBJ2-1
TGCGCCAGCAGTCCCGACGGGGCAGCGTCCTACAATGAGCAGTTCTTC
CASSPDGAASYNEQFF
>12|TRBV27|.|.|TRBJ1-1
TGTGCCAGCAGTTTCGGGGGGCGTCAAGCTTTCTTT
CASSFGGRQAFF
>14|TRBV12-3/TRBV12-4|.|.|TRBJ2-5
TGTGCCAGCCGATATGGGGGGGCTGGGGAGACCCAGTACTTC
CASRYGGAGETQYF
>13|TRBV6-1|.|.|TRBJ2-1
TGTGCCAGCAGGGATCCAAAGGTCGGTGAGCAGTTCTTC
CASRDPKVGEQFF
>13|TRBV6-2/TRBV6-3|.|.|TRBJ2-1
TGTGCCAGCAGTCCCCCTTTGGACGACGCGCTGTTCTTC
CASSPPLDDALFF
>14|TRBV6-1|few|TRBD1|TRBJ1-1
TGTGCCAGCATCAAAGGGGGCTGGGACACTGAAGCTTTCTTT
CASIKGGWDTEAFF
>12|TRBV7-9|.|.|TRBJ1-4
TGTGCCAGCAGCCCCAACCGTGAAAAACTGTTTTTT
CASSPNREKLFF
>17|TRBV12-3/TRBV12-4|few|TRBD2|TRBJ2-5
TGTGCCAGCAGTTTGAGACTAGCGGGAAGCCTACAAGAGACCCAGTACTTC
CASSLRLAGSLQETQYF
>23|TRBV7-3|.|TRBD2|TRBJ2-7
TGTGCCAGCAGCAACTCGGGGGGACCAGGGGGGACTAGCGGGAGTCGAAGCTCCTACGAGCAGTACTTC
CASSNSGGPGGTSGSRSSYEQYF
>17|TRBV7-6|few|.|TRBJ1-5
TGTGCCAGCAGCCCAGGGACGGAGGGCTTAGGTAATCAGCCCCAGCATTTT
CASSPGTEGLGNQPQHF
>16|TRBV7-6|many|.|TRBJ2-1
TGTGCCAGCAGCTTACAATCTCCGAGCTCCTACAATGAGCAGTTCTTC
CASSLQSPSSYNEQFF
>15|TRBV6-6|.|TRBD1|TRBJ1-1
TGTGCCAGCAGTTACTCGACAGGGGACGGGACTGAAGCTTTCTTT
CASSYSTGDGTEAFF
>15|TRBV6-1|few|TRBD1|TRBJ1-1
TGTGCCAGCAGTATTTGGACAGGGAAGAACACTGAAGCTTTCTTT
CASSIWTGKNTEAFF
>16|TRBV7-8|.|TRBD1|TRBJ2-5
TGTGCCAGCATCCCTTCCCGGACAGGGGGCCGAGAGACCCAGTACTTC
CASIPSRTGGRETQYF
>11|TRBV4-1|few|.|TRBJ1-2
TGCGCCAGCAGCCACGATTGGGGCTACACCTTC
CASSHDWGYTF
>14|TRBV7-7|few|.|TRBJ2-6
TGTGCCAGTGCGGCAAGCTCTGGGGCCAACGTCCTGACTTTC
CASAASSGANVLTF
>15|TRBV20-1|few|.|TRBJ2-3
TGCAGTGCCAGTTACACTTCGGGGGCTACAGATACGCAGTATTTT
CSASYTSGATDTQYF
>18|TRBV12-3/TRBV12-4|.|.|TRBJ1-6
TGTGCCAGCAGGCTGAGTGGTGTGTCGAGCTCCTATAATTCACCCCTCCACTTT
CASRLSGVSSSYNSPLHF
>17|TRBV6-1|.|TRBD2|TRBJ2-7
TGTGCCAGCAGTGAAAGGTACCTAGCGGGGATCTCCTACGAGCAGTACTTC
CASSERYLAGISYEQYF
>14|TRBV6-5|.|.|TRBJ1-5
TGTGCCAGCCACCCTGGAGGCAGAACACAGCCCCAGCATTTT
CASHPGGRTQPQHF
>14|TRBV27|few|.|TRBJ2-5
TGTGCCAGCAGTCCCGGACTGGTACAAGAGACCCAGTACTTC
CASSPGLVQETQYF
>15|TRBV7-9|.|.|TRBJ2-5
TGTGCCAGCAGCTTGGTCCCTGGAAAACAAGAGACCCAGTACTTC
CASSLVPGKQETQYF
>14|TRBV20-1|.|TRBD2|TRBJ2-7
TGCAGTGCTACAGGGACTAGCGGGATCCTCGAGCAGTACTTC
CSATGTSGILEQYF
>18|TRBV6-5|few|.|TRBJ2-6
TGTGCCAGCAGTTACGGCAACCGACTGGACTCTGGGGCCAACGTCCTGACTTTC
CASSYGNRLDSGANVLTF
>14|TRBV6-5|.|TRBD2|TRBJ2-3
TGTGCCACCCGGCGCGGGGGAGTGTCAGATACGCAGTATTTT
CATRRGGVSDTQYF
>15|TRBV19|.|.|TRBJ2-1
TGTGCCAGTAGTATTGGTGACCCCACACACAATGAGCAGTTCTTC
CASSIGDPTHNEQFF
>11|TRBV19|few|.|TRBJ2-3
TGTGCCAGTACCTCCACAGATACGCAGTATTTT
CASTSTDTQYF
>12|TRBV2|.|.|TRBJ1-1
TGTGCCAGCAGTGGGGTTGACACTGAAGCTTTCTTT
CASSGVDTEAFF
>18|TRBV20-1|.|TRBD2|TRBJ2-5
TGCAGTGCTAGAGATGCCCAAGCGGGAGGGTGGGGTCGAGAGACCCAGTACTTC
CSARDAQAGGWGRETQYF
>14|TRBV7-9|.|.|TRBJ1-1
TGTGCCAGCAGCTTCTTGCGGGACACAACTGAAGCTTTCTTT
CASSFLRDTTEAFF
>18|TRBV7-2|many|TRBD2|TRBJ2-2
TGTGCCAGCAGCTTAGGTCTAGCGGGAGGTACGAACACCGGGGAGCTGTTTTTT
CASSLGLAGGTNTGELFF
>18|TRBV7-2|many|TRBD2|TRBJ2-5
TGTGCCAGCAGCTTAGGCCCCTTCCAAGCGGGAGGCCGGGAGACCCAGTACTTC
CASSLGPFQAGGRETQYF
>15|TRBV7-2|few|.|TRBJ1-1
TGTGCCAGCAGCTTAGTAGGGCCAGGAGGTGAGCAAGCTTTCTTT
CASSLVGPGGEQAFF
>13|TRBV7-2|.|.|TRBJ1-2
TGTGCCAGCAGCTCACTCCTGACCTATGGCTACACCTTC
CASSSLLTYGYTF
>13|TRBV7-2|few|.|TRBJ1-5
TGTGCCAGCAGCTTCTGGGGGGACCAGCCCCAGCATTTT
CASSFWGDQPQHF
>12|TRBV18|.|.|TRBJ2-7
TGTGCCTCCCGGGGGGCTACCTACGAGCAGTACTTC
CASRGATYEQYF